This entry lists 25 T cell receptor beta chains sequenced from one sample in a study of tumor and adjacent non-tumor tissue in lung cancer. This sample's RNA came from whole unsorted tissue. A modified ARM-PCR protocol with three rounds of nested PCR amplified TCRbeta. TCRdb itself ran the multiplex PCR reads through MiXCR, one entry per CDR3 protein. The sample yields tens of thousands of distinct CDR3 sequences, about 60% seen once. What was sequenced was lung tumor tissue. All receptors derive from a man aged 45 to 65 with non-small cell lung cancer.

There are many counts of this clonotype. V usage is TRBV6-6 and J usage is TRBJ2-7; TRBD2 matches at 8 bases. The CDR3 runs 13 residues. Per germline, CDR1 MNHNY and CDR2 SVGAGI (reference sequence). V lost 6 bases and J lost 1; bases outside the gene matches: 2. CDR3 in amino acids: CASRGTRSYEQYF. CDR3 coding DNA: TGTGCCAGCAGGGGGACTAGATCCTACGAGCAGTACTTC.

This clonotype has only a few counts. The chain carries TRBV11-2 and TRBJ2-2, with 11 bases fitting TRBD2. Germline CDR1 is SGHAT and CDR2 is FQNNGV. J gave up 4 bases and V 6 bases, and 13 bases lay outside the gene matches. This CDR3 contains 18 residues. This chain's CDR3 is CASSPRGVAGGRTGELFF. The CDR3, as DNA: TGTGCCAGCAGTCCCCGAGGGGTAGCGGGGGGGCGCACCGGGGAGCTGTTTTTT.

Concerning this clonotype: A much larger clone lies one base from this, so it may be a read error. V is TRBV11-2 and J is TRBJ2-4, with D maybe TRBD1 (6 bases). This CDR3 is 15 amino acids long. CDR1 and CDR2 from the germline V gene are SGHAT and FQNNGV. The CDR3 is CTSSLVTGAKNIQYF. The CDR3 DNA reads TGTACCAGCAGCTTAGTCACAGGGGCCAAAAACATTCAGTACTTC.

On this clonotype: The CDR3 does not end in the conserved phenylalanine or tryptophan, so this is likely a read error. The chain combines TRBV12-3 or TRBV12-4 with TRBJ2-6, with D possibly matching TRBD2 (5 bases). There are 16 residues in the CDR3. The CDR3, as DNA: TGTGTCAGCAGTTTAGCGTTGGCAGGTGGGGCCAACGTCCTGACTCTC. Translating gives CVSSLALAGGANVLTL.

This clonotype was seen many times. The chain recombines TRBV6-5 with TRBJ2-5; 7 nucleotides agree with TRBD1. The CDR3 loop spans 15 amino acids. J gave up 4 bases and V 6 bases, and 11 bases lay outside the gene matches. CDR1 is MNHEY, CDR2 SVGAGI, per germline. The CDR3 DNA follows: TGTGCCAGCAGGACGGAAGAGGGGGCAGGAGAGACCCAGTACTTC. It specifies CASRTEEGAGETQYF.

This clonotype was detected many times. J is TRBJ2-1 and V is TRBV10-2, with 12 bases that match TRBD1. Germline loops: CDR1 WSHSY, CDR2 SAAADI. Unmatched junction bases numbered 7, after V lost 1 base and J lost 9 bases. The CDR3 extends over 16 amino acids. CDR3 residues: CASSELAGTGGGEQFF. DNA of the CDR3: TGCGCCAGCAGTGAGTTAGCCGGGACAGGGGGCGGTGAGCAGTTCTTC.

This clonotype was seen at least ten times. The chain is built from TRBV30 and TRBJ1-3; weak D call: TRBD1 (5 bases). This CDR3 region has 18 residues. Per germline, CDR1 GTSNPN and CDR2 SVGIG (reference sequence). Trimming stripped 4 bases from V and 0 bases from J, with 22 bases between. The CDR3 sequence is CAWTSGRGASISGNTIYF. CDR3 bases: TGTGCCTGGACCTCAGGGAGGGGAGCCTCTATCTCTGGAAACACCATATATTTT.

The chain has TRBV11-2 and TRBJ1-1; D not resolved. This CDR3 has 12 residues. Trimming cost V 4 bases and J 13 bases, with 16 bases left between them. Germline CDR1 and CDR2: SGHAT and FQNNGV. The CDR3 spells CASSSVKGSIFF. The CDR3 DNA follows: TGTGCCAGCAGCTCCGTGAAGGGCTCAATTTTCTTT.

This clonotype was seen just once. With a much larger clone just one base away, this may be a read error. The chain couples TRBV28 to TRBJ2-1, with TRBD2 as a possible D gene (5 bases). Germline values: CDR1 MDHEN, CDR2 SYDVKM. V was cut by 8 bases and J by 0 bases, with 17 bases left in between. This CDR3 has 16 amino acids. The CDR3 is CASPPPDGSSYNEQFF. CDR3 in DNA: TGTGCCAGCCCCCCTCCCGATGGGAGCTCCTACAATGAGCAGTTCTTC. The variable domain in full, completed from reference TRBV28 and TRBJ2-1, reads DVKVTQSSRYLVKRTGEKVFLECVQDMDHENMFWYRQDPGLGLRLIYFSYDVKMKEKGDIPEGYSVSREKKERFSLILESASTNQTSMYLCASPPPDGSSYNEQFFGPGTRLTVL.

The CDR3 is CASGRQGSYNEQFF. DNA for the CDR3: TGTGCCAGCGGGCGACAGGGCTCCTACAATGAGCAGTTCTTC. The chain links TRBV25-1 to TRBJ2-1; 7 nucleotides align to TRBD1. The germline V gene has CDR1 MGHDK and CDR2 SYGVNS. The CDR3 is 14 residues long. Trimming took 8 bases from V and 0 from J; bases not matched to a gene: 4. Based on the CDR3 plus reference TRBV25-1 and TRBJ2-1, the full variable domain is EADIYQTPRYLVIGTGKKITLECSQTMGHDKMYWYQQDPGMELHLIHYSYGVNSTEKGDLSSESTVSRIRTEHFPLTLESARPSHTSQYLCASGRQGSYNEQFFGPGTRLTVL.

On this clonotype: Compared with germline, one end of the junction differs, possibly owing to a read error. The chain is built from TRBV6-5 and TRBJ1-5; possibly TRBD1 for D (6 bases). The CDR3 runs 14 residues. Germline CDR1 and CDR2: MNHEY and SVGAGI. The CDR3 bases are TGTACCAGCAGTTCCGGACAGACCCGAGGGCCCCAGCTTTTT. Residues: CTSSSGQTRGPQLF.

This clonotype was detected ten times or more. The V gene is TRBV7-8, the J gene TRBJ1-1, with 10 bases that match TRBD1. Unmatched junction bases numbered 5, after V lost 4 bases and J lost 6 bases. The germline V gene has CDR1 SGHVS and CDR2 FQNEAQ. The CDR3 is 14 residues long. This chain's CDR3 is CASSYRQGAAEAFF. The CDR3 coding sequence is TGTGCCAGCAGCTATCGACAGGGGGCCGCTGAAGCTTTCTTT.

This clonotype was seen at least ten times. This chain links TRBV12-3 or TRBV12-4 with TRBJ1-4; D unresolved. The germline V and J ends were trimmed by 5 bases and 4 bases, with 11 bases remaining between them. The CDR3 is 14 amino acids. The CDR3 spells CASSITELNEKLFF. The CDR3 DNA follows: TGTGCCAGCAGTATCACAGAACTTAATGAAAAACTGTTTTTT.

The chain combines TRBV28 with TRBJ2-7; 7 bases fit TRBD1. The V gene end was trimmed by 5 bases and the J gene end by 3 bases; junction bases not matched to a gene: 10. CDR3 length: 15 amino acids. Germline CDR1 MDHEN, CDR2 SYDVKM. Here the CDR3 reads CASSIQGIRGYEQYF. In DNA form, the CDR3 reads TGTGCCAGCAGTATACAGGGGATTAGGGGCTACGAGCAGTACTTC. The full variable domain, completed using reference TRBV28 and TRBJ2-7, is DVKVTQSSRYLVKRTGEKVFLECVQDMDHENMFWYRQDPGLGLRLIYFSYDVKMKEKGDIPEGYSVSREKKERFSLILESASTNQTSMYLCASSIQGIRGYEQYFGPGTRLTVT.

This sequence joins TRBV5-1 and TRBJ2-2, with D possibly matching TRBD2 (5 bases). The CDR3 is 13 residues long. Trimming removed 4 bases from V and 6 bases from J, with 10 bases in between. Germline CDR1 and CDR2: SGHRS and YFSETQ. The CDR3 protein is CASSQDWAGELFF. CDR3 nucleotides: TGCGCCAGCAGCCAGGACTGGGCCGGGGAGCTGTTTTTT.

The chain uses TRBV11-2 and TRBJ2-7; D remains unclear. V was trimmed by 6 bases and J by 1 base, leaving 7 bases between them. This CDR3 is 12 amino acids long. CDR1 is SGHAT and CDR2 is FQNNGV in the germline V gene. CDR3 sequence (DNA): TGTGCCAGCAGTCCAGTGTCCTACGAGCAGTACTTC. Its translation is CASSPVSYEQYF.

As regards this clonotype: The junction departs from germline at one end; a sequencing error may be responsible. The chain combines TRBV10-2 with TRBJ2-7; D might be TRBD2 (6 bases). Germline CDR1 WSHSY, CDR2 SAAADI. The CDR3 has 14 amino acids. This chain's CDR3 is CASSDGRGWDERYF. CDR3 nucleotide sequence: TGCGCCAGCAGTGATGGGCGGGGTTGGGACGAGCGGTACTTC.

There are many counts of this clonotype. V gene TRBV6-1 combines with J gene TRBJ2-2, with D possibly matching TRBD2 (6 bases). V was trimmed by 7 bases and J by 1 base, leaving 16 bases between them. The CDR3 is made up of 16 amino acids. CDR1 and CDR2 (germline): MNHNS, SASEGT. CDR3 residues: CASIMSGSGNTGELFF. The CDR3 DNA reads as TGTGCCAGCATCATGTCTGGTAGCGGGAACACCGGGGAGCTGTTTTTT.

This chain uses TRBV29-1 with TRBJ1-1, with 7 bases identical to TRBD1. This CDR3 is built from 14 residues. Germline CDR1 reads SQVTM; CDR2 reads ANQGSEA. The V gene end was trimmed by 7 bases and the J gene end by 7 bases; junction bases not matched to a gene: 15. The CDR3 is CSAMTGSLYIEAFF. The DNA of the CDR3 is TGCAGCGCCATGACAGGGAGCTTATACATTGAAGCTTTCTTT.

Note on this clonotype: The junction departs from the called germline gene at one end, perhaps through a read error. This chain connects TRBV7-9 to TRBJ1-5; D is possibly TRBD1 (6 bases). In germline, CDR1 is SEHNR, CDR2 FQNEAQ (reference sequence). The CDR3 is made up of 16 amino acids. CDR3 coding DNA: TGTGCCATCAGCCCCGGGACACGGGAGGACAATCAGCCCCAGCATTTT. Protein sequence: CAISPGTREDNQPQHF.

Notes on this clonotype: Given the absence of the conserved phenylalanine or tryptophan at the CDR3 end, a read error is likely. This rearrangement joins TRBV6-5 to TRBJ1-5, with D maybe TRBD1 (5 bases). Germline V gene data show CDR1 as MNHEY and CDR2 as SVGAGI. This CDR3 has 14 amino acids. The ends were cut back, 4 bases at V and 7 bases at J, with 14 bases in the middle. The CDR3 sequence: CASSWGVVGQPQHI. The CDR3 DNA reads as TGTGCCAGCAGTTGGGGGGTGGTCGGACAGCCCCAGCATATT.

As to this clonotype: A junction end diverges from the germline sequence, so it may reflect a read error. J is TRBJ1-1 and V is TRBV11-2, with D unresolved. Per germline, CDR1 SGHAT and CDR2 FQNNGV. CDR3 size: 14 residues. The CDR3 DNA sequence: TGTGCTAGCAGCTTAGAAGACATGGGTACTGAAGCTTTCTTT. Translated: CASSLEDMGTEAFF.

With respect to this clonotype: This may arise from a read error, as a much more abundant clone is one base away. This sequence joins TRBV4-2 and TRBJ2-3; 8 bases match TRBD2. Germline V CDR1 and CDR2: LGHNA, YNFKEQ. The CDR3 totals 16 residues. V shed 0 bases and J 3 bases; nucleotides not matched to a gene: 5. The CDR3 is CASSQDSGNRTDTQYF. DNA of the CDR3: TGTGCCAGCAGCCAAGATAGCGGGAATAGAACAGATACGCAGTATTTT.

This clonotype showed up many times. The chain is built from TRBV5-6 and TRBJ2-5; tentative D call: TRBD2 (6 bases). The germline gives CDR1 SGHDT, CDR2 YYEEEE. The CDR3 has 12 amino acids. Trimming removed 5 bases from V and 4 bases from J, with 9 bases in between. CDR3 nucleotides: TGTGCCAGCAGGCGACTAGGAGAGACCCAGTACTTC. Protein sequence: CASRRLGETQYF.

This clonotype was seen repeatedly, ten times or more. The V and J genes are TRBV28 and TRBJ2-1; D may match TRBD1 or TRBD2 (5 bases each). The germline V gene has CDR1 MDHEN and CDR2 SYDVKM. V lost 2 bases to trimming and J lost 6 bases, with 14 bases between them. The CDR3 contains 15 residues. CDR3 region: CASSLHRGAINEQFF. CDR3 nucleotides: TGTGCCAGCAGTTTACATAGGGGAGCAATCAATGAGCAGTTCTTC.